These 26 T cell receptor beta chains were sequenced from one sample in a study of blood T cell repertoires in COVID-19. The repertoire was sequenced with immunoSEQ multiplex PCR; TCRdb's copy has only in-frame clones and lacks some. This sample yields 300,000 or so clones, of which more than 85% are seen a single time; around 1.4% belongs to the top ten. The sequencing input was peripheral blood. Source of these receptors: a man aged 65 to 85 with acute or convalescent COVID-19.

For the CDR3, the DNA is TGTGCCAGCAGCACTACCGGAGATACGCAGTATTTT. Amino acid sequence: CASSTTGDTQYF. The rearrangement links TRBV7-2 to TRBJ2-3; D is unresolved. CDR1 and CDR2 (germline): SGHTA, FQGNSA. V was trimmed by 5 bases and J by 5 bases, leaving 8 bases between them. The CDR3 is 12 amino acids.

This clone is a singleton in its sample. V and J are TRBV6-2 or TRBV6-3 and TRBJ2-7; TRBD2 might be the D (6 bases). The V and J ends lost 4 bases and 2 bases respectively, with 15 bases between them. Per the germline V gene, CDR1 is MNHEY and CDR2 is SVGEGT. The CDR3 spans 15 residues. The CDR3 sequence is CASSSGLGLTYEQYF. The DNA of the CDR3 is TGTGCCAGCAGTTCCGGTTTGGGACTGACCTACGAGCAGTACTTC.

The CDR3 reads CASTFSGGQGAIGYTF. The DNA of the CDR3 is TGCGCCAGCACTTTCTCGGGAGGACAGGGGGCGATTGGCTACACCTTC. The chain recombines TRBV5-1 with TRBJ1-2; 11 nucleotides agree with TRBD1. CDR3 length equals 16 residues. V lost 6 bases, J lost 7 bases, and 14 bases stayed unmatched. Per germline, CDR1 SGHRS and CDR2 YFSETQ.

The chain is built from TRBV5-6 and TRBJ2-7; 7 bases match TRBD1. CDR3 length: 15 amino acids. V dropped 3 bases and J dropped 0; count of bases not matched to a gene: 6. From germline, CDR1 is SGHDT and CDR2 YYEEEE. The CDR3 DNA reads TGTGCCAGCAGCTGGATGACAGGGTCCTCCTACGAGCAGTACTTC. Residues: CASSWMTGSSYEQYF.

The chain uses TRBV7-2 and TRBJ2-3, with TRBD2 matching 9 bases. Germline trimming cut 5 bases from V and 0 bases from J; bases unmatched to any gene: 3. This CDR3 region has 15 residues. From germline, CDR1 is SGHTA and CDR2 FQGNSA. CDR3 nucleotides: TGTGCCAGCAGCCCGGGACTAGCTAGCACAGATACGCAGTATTTT. Protein sequence: CASSPGLASTDTQYF.

The rearrangement uses TRBV3-1 (or the pseudogene TRBV3-2) and TRBJ2-2, with TRBD2 matching 7 bases. Germline values: CDR1 LGHDT, CDR2 YNNKEL (reference sequence). V trimming: 0 bases; J trimming: 2 bases; junction bases outside the gene matches: 9. The CDR3 contains 18 residues. The CDR3 is CASSQEASGVTNTGELFF. The DNA for the CDR3 is TGTGCCAGCAGCCAAGAAGCTAGCGGAGTTACAAACACCGGGGAGCTGTTTTTT.

The chain links TRBV14 to TRBJ2-7; the D gene is possibly TRBD1 (6 bases). The germline V and J ends were trimmed by 4 bases and 12 bases, with 22 bases remaining between them. Germline CDR1 reads SGHDN; CDR2 reads FVKESK. The CDR3 length is 14 residues. The CDR3 DNA follows: TGTGCCAGCAGCCCGACAGGACACCAGGGCCCGTCGTACTTC. This codes for CASSPTGHQGPSYF. The variable domain in full, completed from reference TRBV14 and TRBJ2-7, reads EAGVTQFPSHSVIEKGQTVTLRCDPISGHDNLYWYRRVMGKEIKFLLHFVKESKQDESGMPNNRFLAERTGGTYSTLKVQPAELEDSGVYFCASSPTGHQGPSYFGPGTRLTVT.

This clone was found once. The CDR3 DNA is TGTGCCAGCAGTGGGCTAGCGGCTGGAAGGAGGGATACGCAGTATTTT. It yields the protein CASSGLAAGRRDTQYF. The chain carries TRBV6-6 and TRBJ2-3, with 7 bases matching TRBD2. The CDR3 has 16 amino acids. Germline V lookup: CDR1 MNHNY, CDR2 SVGAGI (reference sequence). V shed 5 bases and J 6 bases; nucleotides not matched to a gene: 14.

This clone has just a few counts. The chain combines TRBV15 with TRBJ1-6; 10 nucleotides line up with TRBD1. The CDR3 is made up of 15 amino acids. V was clipped by 4 bases and J by 9 bases; unmatched bases: 6. Germline CDR1 and CDR2: LNHNV and YYDKDF (reference sequence). CDR3 DNA sequence: TGTGCCACCAGCAATGGGGACAGGGGTACTTCACCCCTCCACTTT. Amino acids: CATSNGDRGTSPLHF.

This chain joins TRBV5-4 and TRBJ2-3; tentatively, D is TRBD2 (6 bases). The germline V and J ends were trimmed by 4 bases and 1 base, with 13 bases remaining between them. Germline assignment: CDR1 SGHNT and CDR2 YYREEE (reference sequence). The CDR3 loop spans 15 amino acids. The CDR3: CASSPPGLRTDTQYF. The DNA for the CDR3 is TGTGCCAGCAGCCCGCCGGGACTGCGCACAGATACGCAGTATTTT. Variable domain in full (rest from reference TRBV5-4 and TRBJ2-3): ETGVTQSPTHLIKTRGQQVTLRCSSQSGHNTVSWYQQALGQGPQFIFQYYREEENGRGNFPPRFSGLQFPNYSSELNVNALELDDSALYLCASSPPGLRTDTQYFGPGTRLTVL.

The chain carries TRBV6-6 and TRBJ1-5, with D possibly being TRBD1 (5 bases). V lost 6 bases and J 2 bases, leaving 14 bases between the germline ends. Per germline, CDR1 MNHNY and CDR2 SVGAGI (reference sequence). CDR3 length equals 15 residues. The CDR3 protein is CASRSGTGGNQPQHF. The CDR3 nucleotides read TGTGCCAGCAGGTCCGGGACGGGGGGCAATCAGCCCCAGCATTTT.

There are a few counts of this clone. The rearrangement joins TRBV14 to TRBJ2-1; 8 bases align to TRBD2. In germline, CDR1 is SGHDN, CDR2 FVKESK. CDR3 size: 15 residues. Unmatched junction bases numbered 10, after V lost 3 bases and J lost 9 bases. The CDR3 coding sequence is TGTGCCAGCAGCCAGGCGGTAGCGGGGTACTTTGAGCAGTTCTTC. This sequence encodes CASSQAVAGYFEQFF. The entire variable domain, with the rest obtained from reference TRBV14 and TRBJ2-1, is as follows: EAGVTQFPSHSVIEKGQTVTLRCDPISGHDNLYWYRRVMGKEIKFLLHFVKESKQDESGMPNNRFLAERTGGTYSTLKVQPAELEDSGVYFCASSQAVAGYFEQFFGPGTRLTVL.

J is TRBJ1-1 and V is TRBV7-9; 8 bases line up with TRBD1. Trimming took 4 bases from V and 4 from J; bases not matched to a gene: 11. This CDR3 contains 16 residues. CDR1 is SEHNR and CDR2 is FQNEAQ in the germline V gene (reference sequence). CDR3 region: CASSSGQGERGTEAFF. The CDR3 DNA is TGTGCCAGCAGCTCCGGACAGGGCGAAAGGGGCACTGAAGCTTTCTTT.

The chain employs TRBV7-8 and TRBJ1-2; D perhaps matches TRBD1 (6 bases). This CDR3 contains 14 residues. V was clipped by 3 bases and J by 2 bases, with 10 bases between them. Germline V gene data show CDR1 as SGHVS and CDR2 as FQNEAQ. CDR3 sequence (DNA): TGTGCCAGCAGCTTGCGGGGGCAGAACTATGGCTACACCTTC. Its protein is CASSLRGQNYGYTF.

This chain joins TRBV25-1 and TRBJ2-1, with 9 bases aligning to TRBD2. The CDR3 is 16 residues long. J was trimmed by 8 bases and V by 0 bases; bases with no gene match: 8. In germline, CDR1 is MGHDK, CDR2 SYGVNS. The CDR3 sequence is CASSEYRGTSSDEQFF. CDR3 bases: TGTGCCAGCAGTGAATATCGGGGGACTAGCAGCGATGAGCAGTTCTTC. Together with reference TRBV25-1 and TRBJ2-1, the CDR3 gives the full variable domain: EADIYQTPRYLVIGTGKKITLECSQTMGHDKMYWYQQDPGMELHLIHYSYGVNSTEKGDLSSESTVSRIRTEHFPLTLESARPSHTSQYLCASSEYRGTSSDEQFFGPGTRLTVL.

V is TRBV5-1 and J is TRBJ2-3; D is perhaps TRBD2 (5 bases). This CDR3 is 14 amino acids long. The ends were cut back, 2 bases at V and 4 bases at J, with 11 bases in the middle. Germline loops: CDR1 SGHRS, CDR2 YFSETQ. The chain's CDR3 is CASSLSGWADTQYF. CDR3 DNA: TGCGCCAGCAGCTTATCGGGGTGGGCAGATACGCAGTATTTT.

This clone has just one count. The rearrangement links TRBV11-3 to TRBJ2-3; 9 bases fit TRBD2. After removal of 1 base from V and 2 bases from J, the junction contained 4 bases not matched to a gene. Germline-derived CDR1 and CDR2 are SGHNT and YENEEA. CDR3 length equals 16 residues. CDR3 sequence reads: CASSLGAGGPTDTQYF. Written as DNA, the CDR3 is TGTGCCAGCAGCTTAGGGGCGGGAGGGCCCACAGATACGCAGTATTTT.

V gene TRBV4-3 combines with J gene TRBJ2-1, with 14 positions matching TRBD2. This CDR3 has 16 residues. After removal of 4 bases from V and 7 bases from J, the junction contained 6 bases not matched to a gene. The germline gives CDR1 LGHNA, CDR2 YSLEER. CDR3 nucleotides: TGCGCCAGCAGCCGCCGGACTAGCGGGGGGAATAATGAGCAGTTCTTC. This codes for CASSRRTSGGNNEQFF.

The chain couples TRBV9 to TRBJ2-1; 8 nucleotides agree with TRBD1. J lost 8 bases, V lost 2 bases, and 12 bases had no gene match. The CDR3 length is 16 residues. The germline gives CDR1 SGDLS, CDR2 YYNGEE. CDR3 amino acids: CASSVPTGGIIDEQFF. The DNA of the CDR3 is TGTGCCAGCAGCGTGCCAACAGGGGGTATAATCGATGAGCAGTTCTTC.

The genes are TRBV2 and TRBJ2-1; D is perhaps TRBD2 (6 bases). Germline V CDR1 and CDR2: SNHLY, FYNNEI. CDR3 length: 15 residues. V was shortened by 6 bases and J by 0 bases, with 12 bases between the two germline ends. CDR3 region: CASSDSGLSYNEQFF. The CDR3 nucleotides read TGTGCCAGCAGCGATAGCGGCCTCTCCTACAATGAGCAGTTCTTC.

The chain recombines TRBV3-1 (or the pseudogene TRBV3-2) with TRBJ1-1; TRBD1 aligns across 9 bases. This CDR3 has 14 amino acids. With 5 bases clipped from V and 9 bases from J, the junction kept 10 bases outside the gene matches. CDR1 and CDR2 from the germline V gene are LGHDT and YNNKEL (reference sequence). CDR3: CASSYSTGTGKAFF. The CDR3 nucleotides are TGTGCCAGCAGCTATTCAACCGGGACAGGGAAAGCTTTCTTT.

This rearrangement joins TRBV20-1 to TRBJ2-2; no reliable D call. Looked up from germline, CDR1 is DFQATT and CDR2 is SNEGSKA (reference sequence). This CDR3 has 15 amino acids. Trimming removed 3 bases at V and 4 bases at J, with 15 bases between. The CDR3 sequence: CSASIHGSSTGELFF. CDR3 DNA: TGCAGTGCTAGTATCCACGGGTCCTCCACCGGGGAGCTGTTTTTT.

This sequence joins TRBV7-2 and TRBJ2-6; D unclear. Germline V CDR1 and CDR2: SGHTA, FQGNSA. The CDR3 contains 16 residues. Trimming removed 10 bases from V and 0 bases from J, with 16 bases in between. CDR3 in amino acids: CATGDLGLSGANVLTF. The CDR3 DNA reads as TGTGCCACCGGAGATTTAGGTCTCTCTGGGGCCAACGTCCTGACTTTC. Together with reference TRBV7-2 and TRBJ2-6, the CDR3 gives the full variable domain: GAGVSQSPSNKVTEKGKDVELRCDPISGHTALYWYRQSLGQGLEFLIYFQGNSAPDKSGLPSDRFSAERTGGSVSTLTIQRTQQEDSAVYLCATGDLGLSGANVLTFGAGSRLTVL.

The chain couples TRBV19 to TRBJ2-1; 9 bases are shared with TRBD2. V was clipped by 11 bases and J by 7 bases; unmatched bases: 6. The CDR3 loop spans 12 amino acids. In germline, CDR1 is LNHDA, CDR2 SQIVND (reference sequence). CDR3 DNA: TGTGCCCCCGAGCGGGAGGTTAATGAGCAGTTCTTC. Its translation is CAPEREVNEQFF.

The chain recombines TRBV9 with TRBJ1-1, with 7 bases fitting TRBD1. V lost 3 bases and J lost 3; bases outside the gene matches: 5. The CDR3 consists of 14 residues. Per germline, CDR1 SGDLS and CDR2 YYNGEE. The CDR3: CASSAEQGYTEAFF. Here the CDR3 DNA reads TGTGCCAGCAGCGCCGAACAGGGGTACACTGAAGCTTTCTTT.

The genes are TRBV18 and TRBJ2-2; 9 positions match TRBD2. Germline CDR1 and CDR2: KGHSH and LQKENI. Trimming cost V 2 bases and J 1 base; bases outside gene matches: 2. The CDR3 has 16 residues. The CDR3 loop is CASSPALAGNTGELFF. The CDR3 DNA follows: TGTGCCAGCTCACCAGCACTAGCGGGGAACACCGGGGAGCTGTTTTTT.